This is a list of T cell receptor beta chains from one sample in a study of blood T cell repertoires in COVID-19. TCRdb's table, derived via immunoSEQ multiplex PCR, lists solely in-frame clones and lacks some. The data show roughly 380,000 clones, with around 90% seen just once and roughly 3.9% held by the top ten. Input material: peripheral blood. Receptor source: an older woman with COVID-19, enrolled during active disease. Both conserved end residues are part of each CDR3. D genes are given only for firm matches. Not every row has a clone size; where given, it reads once, few, many or a size class.

J: TRBJ1-1; size: NA; D: NA; V: TRBV28; CDR3: CASRIGTPNTEAFF; DNA: TGTGCCAGCAGGATCGGGACACCGAACACTGAAGCTTTCTTT
J: TRBJ1-4; size: NA; D: TRBD1; V: TRBV30; CDR3: CAWSSTRTGGAGTNEKLFF; DNA: TGTGCCTGGAGTTCTACCCGGACAGGGGGCGCGGGGACTAATGAAAAACTGTTTTTT
J: TRBJ1-1; size: NA; D: NA; V: TRBV29-1; CDR3: CSVDGIRTDNTEAFF; DNA: TGCAGCGTTGATGGCATTCGGACAGATAACACTGAAGCTTTCTTT
J: TRBJ2-3; size: NA; D: TRBD1; V: TRBV9; CDR3: CASSVEGQGFYSTDTQYF; DNA: TGTGCCAGCAGCGTAGAAGGACAGGGGTTTTATAGCACAGATACGCAGTATTTT
J: TRBJ1-2; size: NA; D: NA; V: TRBV4-1; CDR3: CASSQDSDYGYTF; DNA: TGCGCCAGCAGCCAAGATTCAGATTATGGCTACACCTTC
J: TRBJ2-2; size: NA; D: TRBD2; V: TRBV28; CDR3: CASSPPGGFTGELFF; DNA: TGTGCCAGCAGCCCTCCCGGGGGGTTCACCGGGGAGCTGTTTTTT
J: TRBJ1-1; size: NA; D: NA; V: TRBV18; CDR3: CASSPREDMNTEAFF; DNA: TGTGCCAGCTCACCACGCGAAGACATGAACACTGAAGCTTTCTTT
J: TRBJ1-1; size: NA; D: NA; V: TRBV15; CDR3: CATSRDLRTEAFF; DNA: TGTGCCACCAGCAGAGATTTGCGGACTGAAGCTTTCTTT
J: TRBJ1-5; size: NA; D: NA; V: TRBV4-1; CDR3: CASSHGADQPQHF; DNA: TGCGCCAGCAGCCATGGTGCGGATCAGCCCCAGCATTTT
J: TRBJ1-5; size: NA; D: NA; V: TRBV2; CDR3: CASSDRGKEAQHF; DNA: TGTGCCAGCAGTGACCGAGGTAAGGAAGCCCAGCATTTT
J: TRBJ2-3; size: NA; D: TRBD2; V: TRBV5-3; CDR3: CARSSRASGGDTQYF; DNA: TGTGCCAGAAGCTCGAGGGCTAGCGGGGGAGATACGCAGTATTTT
J: TRBJ2-7; size: NA; D: TRBD1; V: TRBV19; CDR3: CASARTGGSYEQYF; DNA: TGTGCCAGCGCTAGGACAGGGGGCTCCTACGAGCAGTACTTC
J: TRBJ2-5; size: NA; D: NA; V: TRBV10-1; CDR3: CASSATGPQETQYF; DNA: TGCGCCAGCAGCGCCACAGGTCCCCAAGAGACCCAGTACTTC
J: TRBJ2-7; size: NA; D: TRBD2; V: TRBV28; CDR3: CASRPGGVNFYEQYF; DNA: TGTGCCAGCAGACCCGGGGGGGTTAATTTCTACGAGCAGTACTTC
J: TRBJ2-3; size: NA; D: TRBD2; V: TRBV19; CDR3: CASTGTGGRFTQYF; DNA: TGTGCCAGTACTGGAACGGGGGGGCGCTTTACGCAGTATTTT
J: TRBJ1-1; size: NA; D: NA; V: TRBV15; CDR3: CATSSSGNTEAFF; DNA: TGTGCCACCAGCAGCAGTGGGAACACTGAAGCTTTCTTT
J: TRBJ1-2; size: NA; D: TRBD1; V: TRBV19; CDR3: CASSPSGGGVEAYGYTF; DNA: TGTGCCAGTAGTCCCAGTGGAGGGGGCGTTGAAGCCTATGGCTACACCTTC
J: TRBJ2-3; size: once; D: TRBD1; V: TRBV28; CDR3: CASSRRTGYTDTQYF; DNA: TGTGCCAGCAGTCGTCGGACAGGGTACACAGATACGCAGTATTTT
J: TRBJ1-3; size: NA; D: TRBD1; V: TRBV18; CDR3: CASSPTSPGQGNGNTIYF; DNA: TGTGCCAGCTCACCCACTAGCCCTGGACAGGGCAATGGAAACACCATATATTTT
J: TRBJ2-7; size: NA; D: NA; V: TRBV6-5; CDR3: CAATWTALGEQYF; DNA: TGTGCCGCGACCTGGACAGCACTTGGCGAGCAGTACTTC
J: TRBJ2-3; size: NA; D: NA; V: TRBV5-1; CDR3: CASSSGFGRGPATDTQYF; DNA: TGCGCCAGCAGCTCGGGATTTGGGCGGGGACCCGCCACAGATACGCAGTATTTT
J: TRBJ1-5; size: NA; D: NA; V: TRBV15; CDR3: CATSGQGYQPQHF; DNA: TGTGCCACCAGTGGCCAGGGCTATCAGCCCCAGCATTTT
J: TRBJ2-7; size: NA; D: TRBD1; V: TRBV27; CDR3: CASSPRTGSYEQYF; DNA: TGTGCCAGTAGCCCTAGGACAGGCTCGTACGAGCAGTACTTC
J: TRBJ1-6; size: NA; D: TRBD1; V: TRBV6-5; CDR3: CASSSTGLSGNSPLHF; DNA: TGTGCCAGCAGTTCGACAGGGCTGAGTGGTAATTCACCCCTCCACTTT
J: TRBJ1-1; size: NA; D: NA; V: TRBV12-5; CDR3: CASGSQGRGMNTEAFF; DNA: TGTGCTAGTGGTTCTCAGGGTAGGGGGATGAACACTGAAGCTTTCTTT
J: TRBJ2-3; size: NA; D: NA; V: TRBV5-1; CDR3: CASSLGFLADTQYF; DNA: TGCGCCAGCAGCTTGGGTTTTCTTGCAGATACGCAGTATTTT
J: TRBJ1-2; size: NA; D: NA; V: TRBV6-6; CDR3: CASSRTTGYGYTF; DNA: TGTGCCAGCAGTCGAACGACGGGGTATGGCTACACCTTC
J: TRBJ1-5; size: NA; D: TRBD1; V: TRBV28; CDR3: CASAGDRAFYSNQPQHF; DNA: TGTGCCAGCGCTGGGGACAGGGCGTTCTATAGCAATCAGCCCCAGCATTTT
J: TRBJ2-5; size: NA; D: TRBD1; V: TRBV5-4; CDR3: CASSLERTGKETQYF; DNA: TGTGCCAGCAGCTTGGAAAGGACAGGGAAAGAGACCCAGTACTTC
J: TRBJ1-2; size: few; D: NA; V: TRBV27; CDR3: CASFGRTTSENYGYTF; DNA: TGTGCCAGCTTTGGACGGACAACCTCAGAAAACTATGGCTACACCTTC
J: TRBJ1-2; size: few; D: NA; V: TRBV5-5; CDR3: CASSLAGQFYTF; DNA: TGTGCCAGCAGCTTGGCAGGCCAGTTCTACACCTTC
J: TRBJ2-7; size: NA; D: NA; V: TRBV6-5; CDR3: CASTQGSSYEQYF; DNA: TGTGCCAGCACCCAAGGGAGCTCCTACGAGCAGTACTTC
J: TRBJ1-1; size: once; D: NA; V: TRBV3-1/TRBV3-2; CDR3: CASSHWDLNTEAFF; DNA: TGTGCCAGCAGCCATTGGGACTTGAACACTGAAGCTTTCTTT
J: TRBJ1-2; size: NA; D: TRBD1; V: TRBV3-1/TRBV3-2; CDR3: CASSVPGQNYGYTF; DNA: TGTGCCAGCAGCGTCCCGGGACAGAACTATGGCTACACCTTC
J: TRBJ1-3; size: NA; D: TRBD1; V: TRBV4-1; CDR3: CASSQDHGQGFGNTIYF; DNA: TGCGCCAGCAGCCAAGATCACGGACAGGGGTTTGGAAACACCATATATTTT
J: TRBJ1-2; size: NA; D: TRBD1; V: TRBV9; CDR3: CASSAWDRESYGYTF; DNA: TGTGCCAGCAGCGCCTGGGACAGGGAAAGCTATGGCTACACCTTC
J: TRBJ1-2; size: NA; D: NA; V: TRBV19; CDR3: CATNQGRFSNYGYTF; DNA: TGTGCCACAAACCAGGGGCGCTTCTCTAACTATGGCTACACCTTC
J: TRBJ1-2; size: NA; D: NA; V: TRBV5-4; CDR3: CASSLGGRWYGYTF; DNA: TGTGCCAGCAGCTTGGGGGGCAGGTGGTATGGCTACACCTTC
J: TRBJ2-4; size: NA; D: TRBD1; V: TRBV5-3; CDR3: CARSLRQGAKNIQYF; DNA: TGTGCCAGAAGCTTGAGACAGGGAGCCAAAAACATTCAGTACTTC
J: TRBJ1-2; size: NA; D: TRBD1; V: TRBV3-1/TRBV3-2; CDR3: CASSHWDRINYGYTF; DNA: TGTGCCAGCAGCCATTGGGACAGGATAAACTATGGCTACACCTTC
J: TRBJ1-1; size: NA; D: NA; V: TRBV6-5; CDR3: CASSYQGLMNTEAFF; DNA: TGTGCCAGCAGTTACCAGGGGCTTATGAACACTGAAGCTTTCTTT
J: TRBJ1-6; size: few; D: NA; V: TRBV4-1; CDR3: CASSQGGFSPLHF; DNA: TGCGCCAGCAGCCAAGGAGGATTTTCACCCCTCCACTTT
J: TRBJ2-3; size: NA; D: NA; V: TRBV15; CDR3: CATRGRDLADTQYF; DNA: TGTGCCACCAGGGGCAGGGACTTGGCAGATACGCAGTATTTT
J: TRBJ2-7; size: NA; D: TRBD1; V: TRBV6-2/TRBV6-3; CDR3: CASSGTGLSYEQYF; DNA: TGTGCCAGCAGCGGGACAGGCCTCTCCTACGAGCAGTACTTC
J: TRBJ2-5; size: NA; D: NA; V: TRBV9; CDR3: CASSAGDREETQYF; DNA: TGTGCCAGCAGCGCGGGAGACAGGGAAGAGACCCAGTACTTC
J: TRBJ1-2; size: once; D: NA; V: TRBV27; CDR3: CASSFVSANYGYTF; DNA: TGTGCCAGCAGTTTTGTCTCAGCTAACTATGGCTACACCTTC
J: TRBJ1-1; size: NA; D: NA; V: TRBV6-5; CDR3: CASSSGGLVNTEAFF; DNA: TGTGCCAGCAGCAGCGGGGGGCTGGTGAACACTGAAGCTTTCTTT
J: TRBJ1-1; size: NA; D: NA; V: TRBV5-4; CDR3: CASGGGGTNTEAFF; DNA: TGTGCCAGCGGAGGGGGGGGAACGAACACTGAAGCTTTCTTT
J: TRBJ2-1; size: NA; D: TRBD1; V: TRBV9; CDR3: CASSSRLGQGAGNEQFF; DNA: TGTGCCAGCAGCTCCCGACTGGGACAGGGGGCCGGTAATGAGCAGTTCTTC
J: TRBJ2-1; size: NA; D: TRBD1; V: TRBV5-1; CDR3: CASSWRASGTGYNEQFF; DNA: TGCGCCAGCAGCTGGAGGGCCTCCGGGACAGGGTACAATGAGCAGTTCTTC
J: TRBJ1-4; size: NA; D: NA; V: TRBV18; CDR3: CASSPTANEKLFF; DNA: TGTGCCAGCTCACCGACAGCTAATGAAAAACTGTTTTTT
J: TRBJ1-2; size: once; D: TRBD1; V: TRBV7-2; CDR3: CASSSAGTGPGYTF; DNA: TGTGCCAGCAGCTCCGCCGGGACAGGGCCCGGCTACACCTTC